The clone carrying this TCR beta chain was recorded only once. The antigen remains undetermined. The sample originates from a study of OX40 agonist ivuxolimab in advanced cancers. Study at large: It was ivuxolimab, an agonistic anti-OX40 (CD134) antibody, that patients were treated with. Among those enrolled, mean age was about 63 years (range roughly 23 to 79) and 70% to 85% were male. Study-level results: Clonal expansion from baseline to week 6 occurred in both CD4+ and CD8+ T cells.

The assay was immunoSEQ multiplex PCR, and TCRdb's table has in-frame clones only and misses some. The sample holds 75,000 to 100,000 clones, over 75% seen once. CDR3 length: 14 residues. Enrollment shut out patients with autoimmune disease history or systemic immunosuppression. This chain uses TRBV21-1 with TRBJ2-7. TRBV21-1 is flagged as a pseudogene. The sequenced sample was CD4+ or CD8+ T cells sorted from blood, obtained in a trial of the OX40 agonist ivuxolimab. This clonotype was obtained from an adult with an advanced solid tumor such as melanoma, head and neck, liver or kidney cancer. This CDR3 reads CASSKGAILDEQYV. The CDR3 DNA sequence: TGTGCCAGCAGCAAAGGGGCTATACTGGACGAGCAGTACGTC.